This T cell receptor beta chain was recovered during a study of shared clonotypes between healthy human individuals. Losses at the gene ends were 4 bases for V and 0 bases for J; bases not matched to a gene: 4. The germline CDR1 and CDR2 sequences are SGHRS and YFSETQ. The CDR3 consists of 14 residues. Using immunoSEQ multiplex PCR, the repertoire was profiled, and TCRdb retains in-frame clones only, with some absent. The repertoire consists of 150,000 to 200,000 clones, with 90% to 95% occurring once and the leading ten covering about 0.07%. A note on this clone: The antigen is unknown.

General observations from the study: Between several donors, naive CD4 clonotypes were shared at a level of around 4.9%. Estimated clonotype richness was generally higher in naive than memory subsets.

The TCR comes from a woman aged 30 to 39 in good health. The chain uses TRBV5-1 and TRBJ2-7; TRBD2 agrees at 7 bases. The sequencing sample was made of naive CD4+ T cells sorted from blood. Documented subset: CD45RA+ positively selected. CDR3 amino acids: CASSLSGNSYEQYF. CDR3 DNA: TGCGCCAGCAGCCTCAGCGGGAACTCCTACGAGCAGTACTTC. Drawing the rest from reference TRBV5-1 and TRBJ2-7, the complete variable domain is KAGVTQTPRYLIKTRGQQVTLSCSPISGHRSVSWYQQTPGQGLQFLFEYFSETQRNKGNFPGRFSGRQFSNSRSEMNVSTLELGDSALYLCASSLSGNSYEQYFGPGTRLTVT.